This is a list of T cell receptor beta chains from one sample in a study of vaccination effects on CD4 cells after COVID-19. Their antigens remain unidentified. Repertoires were generated with immunoSEQ multiplex PCR, while TCRdb's copy carries only in-frame clones and drops some. Found here are approximately 82,000 clones, 70% to 75% of them singletons; the top ten hold 1.5% to 2%. The sample here was CD4+ T cells from PBMCs cultured with HCoV-229E spike peptides, taken before COVID-19 vaccination. These receptors all stem from a human donor who received a COVID-19 vaccine. Both conserved end residues are part of each CDR3. The D gene is left open where the match is weak. For some rows the clone size is stated as once, few or many, or as a class when expanded; others skip it.

D gene	clone size	V gene	J gene	CDR3 protein	CDR3 DNA
NA	NA	TRBV4-1	TRBJ1-5	CASSQESLNQPQHF	TGCGCCAGCAGCCAAGAAAGTTTAAATCAGCCCCAGCATTTT
NA	once	TRBV6-5	TRBJ1-2	CASSYWNPRGNYGYTF	TGTGCCAGCAGTTACTGGAACCCGCGGGGTAACTATGGCTACACCTTC
NA	NA	TRBV5-1	TRBJ1-2	CASSLGGATNYGYTF	TGCGCCAGCAGCTTAGGGGGGGCGACCAACTATGGCTACACCTTC
NA	once	TRBV9	TRBJ2-1	CASTPRQDHNEQFF	TGTGCCAGCACGCCCAGACAAGACCACAATGAGCAGTTCTTC
TRBD2	NA	TRBV7-8	TRBJ2-5	CASSLGPSSGGETQYF	TGTGCCAGCAGCTTAGGTCCCTCTAGCGGGGGGGAGACCCAGTACTTC
NA	NA	TRBV5-1	TRBJ1-1	CASSLDQNTEAFF	TGCGCCAGCAGCTTAGATCAGAACACTGAAGCTTTCTTT
TRBD2	few	TRBV6-2/TRBV6-3	TRBJ2-3	CASSYSLAGGVTQYF	TGTGCCAGCAGTTACTCTCTAGCGGGGGGCGTTACGCAGTATTTT
TRBD2	NA	TRBV5-3	TRBJ2-1	CARSLGRTSGGKPYNEQFF	TGTGCCAGAAGCTTGGGTAGGACTAGCGGGGGGAAACCCTACAATGAGCAGTTCTTC
NA	NA	TRBV19	TRBJ1-1	CASSSRGPQNTEAFF	TGTGCCAGTAGTTCCCGGGGCCCACAAAACACTGAAGCTTTCTTT
TRBD1	NA	TRBV5-5	TRBJ2-4	CASSSNRGQNQINIQYF	TGTGCCAGCAGCTCCAACAGGGGTCAGAATCAGATAAACATTCAGTACTTC
NA	NA	TRBV10-3	TRBJ2-3	CAISERGGITDTQYF	TGTGCCATCAGTGAGAGGGGGGGTATCACAGATACGCAGTATTTT
TRBD1	NA	TRBV18	TRBJ1-1	CASSPPTGDKDTEAFF	TGTGCCAGCTCACCACCGACAGGGGATAAGGACACTGAAGCTTTCTTT
NA	few	TRBV19	TRBJ1-5	CATSGWTWAYQPQHF	TGTGCCACCTCTGGCTGGACCTGGGCATATCAGCCCCAGCATTTT
NA	NA	TRBV2	TRBJ2-2	CASMGGYNTGELFF	TGTGCCAGCATGGGGGGATATAACACCGGGGAGCTGTTTTTT
NA	NA	TRBV3-1/TRBV3-2	TRBJ1-1	CASSHDGGSTEAFF	TGTGCCAGCAGCCATGATGGGGGTAGCACTGAAGCTTTCTTT
NA	NA	TRBV24-1	TRBJ1-2	CATSDSNYGYTF	TGTGCCACCAGTGACAGCAACTATGGCTACACCTTC
TRBD1	NA	TRBV19	TRBJ2-2	CASSSQHRGQGDHGELFF	TGTGCCAGTAGCTCACAGCATAGGGGACAGGGGGATCACGGGGAGCTGTTTTTT
NA	NA	TRBV11-1	TRBJ2-5	CASSSRRETQYF	TGTGCCAGCAGCTCAAGGCGGGAGACCCAGTACTTC
NA	NA	TRBV2	TRBJ1-2	CASSLGQDYGYTF	TGTGCCAGCAGCCTTGGGCAGGACTATGGCTACACCTTC
TRBD1	NA	TRBV18	TRBJ1-1	CASSPYRGENTEAFF	TGTGCCAGCTCACCGTACAGGGGAGAGAACACTGAAGCTTTCTTT
TRBD1	few	TRBV15	TRBJ1-5	CATSNTDRDRVNNQPQHF	TGTGCCACCAGCAATACTGACCGGGACAGGGTTAACAATCAGCCCCAGCATTTT
NA	once	TRBV7-2	TRBJ2-3	CASSLVDRLSTDTQYF	TGTGCCAGCAGCTTAGTGGACCGTCTTAGCACAGATACGCAGTATTTT
NA	NA	TRBV19	TRBJ1-5	CASSIDRGQPQHF	TGTGCCAGTAGTATAGACAGAGGACAGCCCCAGCATTTT
NA	few	TRBV7-2	TRBJ2-3	CASSSSGVGSDTQYF	TGTGCCAGCAGCTCCTCAGGGGTAGGATCAGATACGCAGTATTTT
NA	NA	TRBV24-1	TRBJ2-5	CATGAEGRETQYF	TGTGCCACCGGGGCCGAGGGTAGGGAGACCCAGTACTTC
NA	NA	TRBV19	TRBJ2-5	CASSLAGAFSTQYF	TGTGCCAGTAGTTTGGCAGGGGCCTTTTCGACCCAGTACTTC
NA	NA	TRBV3-1/TRBV3-2	TRBJ1-6	CASSPSQAIGAPLHF	TGTGCCAGCAGCCCGTCCCAAGCAATAGGAGCACCCCTCCACTTT
TRBD1	few	TRBV12-3/TRBV12-4	TRBJ2-1	CASSKTGGNEQFF	TGTGCCAGCAGTAAGACAGGGGGGAATGAGCAGTTCTTC
NA	NA	TRBV10-2	TRBJ1-6	CASSEPLLPGSPLHF	TGCGCCAGCAGTGAACCACTACTACCAGGGTCACCCCTCCACTTT
NA	NA	TRBV3-1/TRBV3-2	TRBJ1-2	CASSHWTGNYGYTF	TGTGCCAGCAGCCACTGGACGGGGAACTATGGCTACACCTTC
NA	NA	TRBV25-1	TRBJ1-2	CASTPSGAGGGYTF	TGTGCCAGCACCCCATCTGGGGCAGGAGGTGGCTACACCTTC
NA	NA	TRBV19	TRBJ2-2	CASTRRGGNTGELFF	TGTGCCAGTACCCGGAGGGGGGGCAACACCGGGGAGCTGTTTTTT
NA	once	TRBV27	TRBJ1-2	CASTTVKAGRLYGYTF	TGTGCCAGCACCACCGTTAAAGCGGGGCGTCTATATGGCTACACCTTC
TRBD1	NA	TRBV29-1	TRBJ1-4	CSVGDRANLFF	TGCAGCGTTGGGGACAGGGCAAACCTGTTTTTT
NA	NA	TRBV29-1	TRBJ1-5	CSVGWGLDQPQHF	TGCAGCGTTGGGTGGGGGTTGGATCAGCCCCAGCATTTT
NA	NA	TRBV5-1	TRBJ1-4	CASSRTGTANEKLFF	TGCGCCAGCAGCAGAACCGGGACGGCTAATGAAAAACTGTTTTTT
TRBD1	NA	TRBV5-1	TRBJ2-5	CASSWGEGASWETQYF	TGCGCCAGCAGCTGGGGCGAGGGGGCGAGTTGGGAGACCCAGTACTTC